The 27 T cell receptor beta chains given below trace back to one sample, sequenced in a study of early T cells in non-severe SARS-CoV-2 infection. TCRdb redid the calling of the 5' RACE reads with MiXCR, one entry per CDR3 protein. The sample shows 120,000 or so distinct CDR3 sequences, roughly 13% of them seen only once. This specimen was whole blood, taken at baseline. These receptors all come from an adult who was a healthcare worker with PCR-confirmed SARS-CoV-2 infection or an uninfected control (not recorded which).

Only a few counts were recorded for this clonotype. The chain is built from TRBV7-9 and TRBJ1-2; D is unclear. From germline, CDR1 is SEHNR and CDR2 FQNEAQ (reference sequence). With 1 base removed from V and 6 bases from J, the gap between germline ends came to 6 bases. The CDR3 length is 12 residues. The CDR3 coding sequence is TGTGCCAGCAGCTTAGGGCTGAATGGCTACACCTTC. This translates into CASSLGLNGYTF.

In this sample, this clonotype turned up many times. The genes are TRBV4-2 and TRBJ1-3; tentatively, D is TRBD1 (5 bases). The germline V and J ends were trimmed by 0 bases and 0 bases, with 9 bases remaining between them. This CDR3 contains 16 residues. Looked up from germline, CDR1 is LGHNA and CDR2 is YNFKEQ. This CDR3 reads CASSQDGGSSGNTIYF. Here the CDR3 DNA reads TGTGCCAGCAGCCAAGATGGGGGGAGCTCTGGAAACACCATATATTTT.

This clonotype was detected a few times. In DNA form, the CDR3 reads TGTGCCAGCAGTCTCGTATCGGGGACCGGGGAGCTGTTTTTT. Translating it yields CASSLVSGTGELFF. The chain employs TRBV7-2 and TRBJ2-2; TRBD2 is a possible D gene (5 bases). The ends were cut back, 6 bases at V and 5 bases at J, with 13 bases in the middle. CDR1 and CDR2 (germline): SGHTA, FQGNSA. There are 14 residues in the CDR3. The whole variable domain, filled in from reference TRBV7-2 and TRBJ2-2, reads GAGVSQSPSNKVTEKGKDVELRCDPISGHTALYWYRQSLGQGLEFLIYFQGNSAPDKSGLPSDRFSAERTGGSVSTLTIQRTQQEDSAVYLCASSLVSGTGELFFGEGSRLTVL.

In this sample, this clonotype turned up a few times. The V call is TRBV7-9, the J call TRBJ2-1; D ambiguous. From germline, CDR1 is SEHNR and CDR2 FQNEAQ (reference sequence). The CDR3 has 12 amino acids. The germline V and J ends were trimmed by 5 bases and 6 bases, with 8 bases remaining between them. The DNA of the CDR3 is TGTGCCAGCAGCAGAATCGGCAATGAGCAGTTCTTC. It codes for CASSRIGNEQFF.

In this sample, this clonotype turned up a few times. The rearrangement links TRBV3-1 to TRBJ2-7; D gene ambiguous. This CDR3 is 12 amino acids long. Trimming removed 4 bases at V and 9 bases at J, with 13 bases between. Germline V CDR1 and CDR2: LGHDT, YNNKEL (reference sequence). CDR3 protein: CASSPGRAGQYF. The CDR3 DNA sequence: TGTGCCAGCAGCCCAGGAAGGGCAGGGCAGTACTTC.

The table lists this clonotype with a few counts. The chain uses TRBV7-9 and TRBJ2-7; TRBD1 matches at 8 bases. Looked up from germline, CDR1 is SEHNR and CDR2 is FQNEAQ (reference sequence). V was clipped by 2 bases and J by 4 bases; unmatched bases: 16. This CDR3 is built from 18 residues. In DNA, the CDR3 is TGTGCCAGCAGCTTACGTCTGCCGGGACAGGAGCGCAAGTACGAGCAGTACTTC. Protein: CASSLRLPGQERKYEQYF.

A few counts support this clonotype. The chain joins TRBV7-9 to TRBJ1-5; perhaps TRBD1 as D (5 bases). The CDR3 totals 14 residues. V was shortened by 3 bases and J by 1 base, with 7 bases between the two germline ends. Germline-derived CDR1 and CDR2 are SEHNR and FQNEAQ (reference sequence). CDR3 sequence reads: CASSFGQSNQPQHF. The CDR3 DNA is TGTGCCAGCAGCTTTGGACAAAGCAATCAGCCCCAGCATTTT. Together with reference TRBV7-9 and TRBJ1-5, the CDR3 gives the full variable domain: DTGVSQNPRHKITKRGQNVTFRCDPISEHNRLYWYRQTLGQGPEFLTYFQNEAQLEKSRLLSDRFSAERPKGSFSTLEIQRTEQGDSAMYLCASSFGQSNQPQHFGDGTRLSIL.

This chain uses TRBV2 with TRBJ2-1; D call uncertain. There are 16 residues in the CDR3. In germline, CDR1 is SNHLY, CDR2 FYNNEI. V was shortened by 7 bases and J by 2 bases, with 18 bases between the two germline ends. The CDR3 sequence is CASKAQPRNTYNEQFF. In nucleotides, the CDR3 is TGTGCCAGCAAAGCCCAACCCCGAAATACCTACAATGAGCAGTTCTTC.

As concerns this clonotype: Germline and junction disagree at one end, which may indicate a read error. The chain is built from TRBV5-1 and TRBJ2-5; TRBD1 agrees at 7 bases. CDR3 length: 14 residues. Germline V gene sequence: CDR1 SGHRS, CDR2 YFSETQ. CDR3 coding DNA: TGCGCCAGCAGCAGAGGGACAGCCCAAGATACCCAGTACTTC. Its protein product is CASSRGTAQDTQYF.

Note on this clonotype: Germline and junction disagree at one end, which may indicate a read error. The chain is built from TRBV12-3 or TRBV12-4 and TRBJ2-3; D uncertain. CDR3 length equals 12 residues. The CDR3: CANSLPEDTQYF. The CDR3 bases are TGTGCCAACAGTTTGCCCGAGGATACGCAGTATTTT.

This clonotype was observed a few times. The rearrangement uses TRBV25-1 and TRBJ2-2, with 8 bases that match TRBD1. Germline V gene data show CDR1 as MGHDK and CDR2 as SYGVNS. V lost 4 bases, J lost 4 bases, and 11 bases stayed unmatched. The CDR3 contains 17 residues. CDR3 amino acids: CASSGGRGRLGTGELFF. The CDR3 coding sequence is TGTGCCAGCAGTGGCGGCAGGGGGCGGTTGGGCACCGGGGAGCTGTTTTTT.

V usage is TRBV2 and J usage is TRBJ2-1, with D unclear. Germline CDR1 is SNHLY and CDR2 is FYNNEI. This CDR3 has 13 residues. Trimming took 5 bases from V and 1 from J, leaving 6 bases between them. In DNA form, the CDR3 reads TGTGCCAGCAGTAGAGAATCCTACAATGAGCAGTTCTTC. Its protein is CASSRESYNEQFF. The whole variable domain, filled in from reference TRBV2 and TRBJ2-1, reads EPEVTQTPSHQVTQMGQEVILRCVPISNHLYFYWYRQILGQKVEFLVSFYNNEISEKSEIFDDQFSVERPDGSNFTLKIRSTKLEDSAMYFCASSRESYNEQFFGPGTRLTVL.

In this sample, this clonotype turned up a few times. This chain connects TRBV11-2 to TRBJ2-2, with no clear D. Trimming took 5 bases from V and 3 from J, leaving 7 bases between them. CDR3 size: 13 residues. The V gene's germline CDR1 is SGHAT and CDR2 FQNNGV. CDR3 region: CASSNPYTGELFF. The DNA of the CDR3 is TGTGCCAGCAGCAATCCCTACACCGGGGAGCTGTTTTTT.

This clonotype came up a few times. The CDR3: CASSQQGTTEAFF. The CDR3 DNA is TGTGCCAGCAGCCAACAGGGTACCACTGAAGCTTTCTTT. V usage is TRBV6-5 and J usage is TRBJ1-1; tentative D call: TRBD1 (6 bases). The CDR3 sequence is 13 residues long. From germline, CDR1 is MNHEY and CDR2 SVGAGI. The V and J ends lost 6 bases and 4 bases respectively, with 12 bases between them.

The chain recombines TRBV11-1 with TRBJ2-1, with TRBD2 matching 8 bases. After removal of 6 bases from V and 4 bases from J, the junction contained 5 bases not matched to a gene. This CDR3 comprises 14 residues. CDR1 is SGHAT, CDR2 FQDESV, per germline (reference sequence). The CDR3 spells CASSQSGGYNEQFF. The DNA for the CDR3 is TGTGCCAGCAGTCAAAGCGGGGGATACAATGAGCAGTTCTTC.

The DNA for the CDR3 is TGCAGCGTTGGGTACAGCTCCTACGAGCAGTACTTC. Translating it yields CSVGYSSYEQYF. The V call is TRBV29-1, the J call TRBJ2-7; D remains unclear. Trimming took off 4 bases at V and 0 bases at J, with 7 bases between the two ends. Looked up from germline, CDR1 is SQVTM and CDR2 is ANQGSEA. The length of the CDR3 is 12 residues.

The CDR3 loop is CASREQGFSGNTIYF. Here the CDR3 DNA reads TGTGCCAGCAGAGAACAGGGATTCTCTGGAAACACCATATATTTT. The chain links TRBV2 to TRBJ1-3, with D possibly being TRBD1 (6 bases). In germline, CDR1 is SNHLY, CDR2 FYNNEI. The CDR3 has 15 residues. V was pared by 6 bases and J by 0 bases, with 12 bases between.

In DNA form, the CDR3 reads TGTGCCAGCAGCTTAGAGGTTTCGGAAGGGGAGCTGTTTTTT. Amino acids: CASSLEVSEGELFF. The chain combines TRBV7-3 with TRBJ2-2; D not resolved. The CDR3 has 14 amino acids. V was cut by 2 bases and J by 8 bases, with 12 bases left in between. The germline V gene has CDR1 SGHTA and CDR2 FQGTGA.

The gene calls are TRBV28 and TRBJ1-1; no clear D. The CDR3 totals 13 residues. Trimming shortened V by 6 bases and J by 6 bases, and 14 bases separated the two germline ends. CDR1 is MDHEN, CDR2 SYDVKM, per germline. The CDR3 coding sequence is TGTGCCAGCAGCCCCGACGGAAACTCTGAAGCTTTCTTT. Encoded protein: CASSPDGNSEAFF.

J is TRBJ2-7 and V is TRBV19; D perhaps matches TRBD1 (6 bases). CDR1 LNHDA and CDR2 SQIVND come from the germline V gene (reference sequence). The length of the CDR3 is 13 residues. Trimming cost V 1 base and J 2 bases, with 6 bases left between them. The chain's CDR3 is CASSIGTAYEQYF. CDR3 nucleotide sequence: TGTGCCAGTAGTATAGGGACAGCCTACGAGCAGTACTTC. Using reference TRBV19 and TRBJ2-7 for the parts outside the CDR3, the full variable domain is DGGITQSPKYLFRKEGQNVTLSCEQNLNHDAMYWYRQDPGQGLRLIYYSQIVNDFQKGDIAEGYSVSREKKESFPLTVTSAQKNPTAFYLCASSIGTAYEQYFGPGTRLTVT.

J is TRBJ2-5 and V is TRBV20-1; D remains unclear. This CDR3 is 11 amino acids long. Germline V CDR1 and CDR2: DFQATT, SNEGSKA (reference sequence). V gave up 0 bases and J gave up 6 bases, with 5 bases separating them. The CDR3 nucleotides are TGCAGTGCTAGAGATGGAAAGACCCAGTACTTC. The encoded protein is CSARDGKTQYF.

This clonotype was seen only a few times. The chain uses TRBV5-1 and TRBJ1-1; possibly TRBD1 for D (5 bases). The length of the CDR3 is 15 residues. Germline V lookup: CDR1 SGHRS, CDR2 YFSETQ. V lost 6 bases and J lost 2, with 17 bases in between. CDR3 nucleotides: TGCGCCAGCAAGCGACACCGGGACGGTAACACTGAAGCTTTCTTT. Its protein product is CASKRHRDGNTEAFF.

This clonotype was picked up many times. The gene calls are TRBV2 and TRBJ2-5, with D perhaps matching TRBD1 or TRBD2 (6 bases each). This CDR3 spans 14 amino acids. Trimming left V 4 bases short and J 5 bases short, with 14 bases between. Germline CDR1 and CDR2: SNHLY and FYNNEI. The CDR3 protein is CASSVLVGGETQYF. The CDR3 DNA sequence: TGTGCCAGCAGTGTCCTTGTAGGGGGGGAGACCCAGTACTTC.

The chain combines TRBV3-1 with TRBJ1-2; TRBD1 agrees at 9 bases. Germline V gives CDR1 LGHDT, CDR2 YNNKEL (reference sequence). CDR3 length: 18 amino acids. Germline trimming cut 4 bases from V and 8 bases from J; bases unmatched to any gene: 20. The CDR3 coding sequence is TGTGCCAGCAGCCCGAGACGGGGCAGAGGGGACAGGGCGTCCGGCTACACCTTC. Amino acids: CASSPRRGRGDRASGYTF.

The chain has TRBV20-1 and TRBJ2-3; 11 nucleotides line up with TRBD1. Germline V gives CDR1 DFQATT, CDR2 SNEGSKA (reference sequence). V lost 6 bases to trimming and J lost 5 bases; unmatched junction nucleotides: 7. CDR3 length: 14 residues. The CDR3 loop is CSAPDRGLIDTQYF. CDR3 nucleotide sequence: TGCAGTGCCCCGGACAGGGGGCTGATAGATACGCAGTATTTT.

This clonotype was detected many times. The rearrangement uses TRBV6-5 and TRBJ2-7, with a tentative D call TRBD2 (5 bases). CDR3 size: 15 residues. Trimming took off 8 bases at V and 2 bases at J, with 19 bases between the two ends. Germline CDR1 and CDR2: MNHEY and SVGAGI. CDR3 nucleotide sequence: TGTGCCAGCCGCCCTACCGGGAACCCTACCTACGAGCAGTACTTC. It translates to CASRPTGNPTYEQYF.

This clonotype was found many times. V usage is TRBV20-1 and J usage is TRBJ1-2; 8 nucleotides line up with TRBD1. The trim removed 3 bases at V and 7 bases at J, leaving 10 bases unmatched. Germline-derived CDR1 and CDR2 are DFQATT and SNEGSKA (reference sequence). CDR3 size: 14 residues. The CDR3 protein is CSASEPQGARGYTF. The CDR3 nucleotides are TGCAGTGCTAGTGAACCCCAGGGGGCTCGTGGCTACACCTTC.